The 32 T cell receptor beta chains presented below share a single source sample, sequenced in a study of T cell changes during pregnancy in multiple sclerosis. TCRdb's table, derived via immunoSEQ multiplex PCR, lists solely in-frame clones and lacks some. The sample has approximately 90,000 clones; 75% to 95% are singletons. The specimen comprised peripheral blood, sampled after pregnancy. The receptors stem from a female donor in good health, enrolled as a control in a pregnancy study.

V and J are TRBV6-5 and TRBJ2-3; D gene uncertain. The germline CDR1 and CDR2 sequences are MNHEY and SVGAGI. V lost 0 bases to trimming and J lost 8 bases, with 15 bases between them. CDR3 length equals 15 residues. The CDR3 DNA follows: TGTGCCAGCAGTTACTCGAATCGGCTAGACGGTACGCAGTATTTT. It yields the protein CASSYSNRLDGTQYF.

The chain uses TRBV4-1 and TRBJ1-2, with a possible D match to TRBD1 (6 bases). The CDR3 loop spans 18 amino acids. CDR1 and CDR2 from the germline V gene are MGHRA and YSYEKL. The germline V and J ends were trimmed by 6 bases and 5 bases, with 28 bases remaining between them. The CDR3 here is CASRDIRSDRSPRYGYTF. Here the CDR3 DNA reads TGCGCCAGCAGGGACATAAGATCTGACAGGAGCCCACGTTATGGCTACACCTTC.

The chain employs TRBV2 and TRBJ1-6; possible D gene TRBD1, 5 bases. Germline CDR1 SNHLY, CDR2 FYNNEI. V shed 3 bases and J shed 15 bases, with 12 bases lying between them. CDR3 size: 12 residues. The CDR3 DNA reads TGTGCCAGCAGTGAGGCGGGACTTAACCTCCACTTT. This codes for CASSEAGLNLHF.

The chain has TRBV5-8 and TRBJ1-5; D is unresolved. V gave up 4 bases and J gave up 0 bases, with 5 bases separating them. Germline V gene lookup returns CDR1 SGHTS and CDR2 YDEGEE. The CDR3 runs to 13 residues. CDR3 sequence (DNA): TGTGCCAGCAGCATGAGTAGCAATCAGCCCCAGCATTTT. Its protein product is CASSMSSNQPQHF.

The J gene is TRBJ1-4, the V gene TRBV7-9, with D maybe TRBD1 (6 bases). This CDR3 contains 15 residues. The germline V gene has CDR1 SEHNR and CDR2 FQNEAQ (reference sequence). V lost 6 bases and J 4 bases, leaving 15 bases between the germline ends. CDR3 sequence reads: CASRGAVTNNEKLFF. CDR3 DNA sequence: TGTGCCAGCAGGGGGGCAGTTACGAATAATGAAAAACTGTTTTTT. The full variable domain, rest sourced from reference TRBV7-9 and TRBJ1-4, is DTGVSQNPRHKITKRGQNVTFRCDPISEHNRLYWYRQTLGQGPEFLTYFQNEAQLEKSRLLSDRFSAERPKGSFSTLEIQRTEQGDSAMYLCASRGAVTNNEKLFFGSGTQLSVL.

The J gene is TRBJ2-7, the V gene TRBV7-2; D is possibly TRBD1 (6 bases). Trimming removed 7 bases at V and 3 bases at J, with 13 bases between. The CDR3 is made up of 13 amino acids. CDR1 is SGHTA, CDR2 FQGNSA, per germline. In DNA form, the CDR3 reads TGTGCCAGCACCCCCGACAGGAACTACGAGCAGTACTTC. This gives the protein CASTPDRNYEQYF.

The rearrangement joins TRBV6-5 to TRBJ1-1; 10 positions agree with TRBD1. The trim removed 7 bases at V and 4 bases at J, leaving 9 bases unmatched. The CDR3 consists of 15 residues. Germline lookup yields CDR1 MNHEY and CDR2 SVGAGI. The CDR3 reads CASIKEGQGFTEAFF. The CDR3 nucleotides read TGTGCCAGCATCAAAGAGGGACAGGGGTTCACTGAAGCTTTCTTT.

The CDR3 here is CASSTGALNSPLHF. The CDR3 nucleotides are TGCGCCAGCAGCACAGGGGCCTTGAATTCACCCCTCCACTTT. The genes are TRBV5-1 and TRBJ1-6; TRBD1 aligns across 7 bases. The CDR3 sequence is 14 residues long. Germline assignment: CDR1 SGHRS and CDR2 YFSETQ. J gave up 7 bases and V 4 bases, and 5 bases lay outside the gene matches.

The rearrangement uses TRBV18 and TRBJ2-1; perhaps TRBD1 as D (5 bases). CDR3 size: 14 residues. Per germline, CDR1 KGHSH and CDR2 LQKENI. Trimming removed 1 base at V and 4 bases at J, with 8 bases between. CDR3 residues: CASSPQRQYNEQFF. CDR3 bases: TGTGCCAGCTCACCACAGAGACAGTACAATGAGCAGTTCTTC.

The chain recombines TRBV7-9 with TRBJ1-5; TRBD1 agrees at 8 bases. There are 15 residues in the CDR3. The V gene's germline CDR1 is SEHNR and CDR2 FQNEAQ (reference sequence). With V trimmed by 4 bases and J by 5 bases, 7 bases remained unmatched. The CDR3, as DNA: TGTGCCAGCAGCTCCGGACAGGGTGGCCATCAGCCCCAGCATTTT. Amino acid sequence: CASSSGQGGHQPQHF.

The V call is TRBV5-1, the J call TRBJ1-4; D is perhaps TRBD1 (5 bases). Germline values: CDR1 SGHRS, CDR2 YFSETQ. The V gene lost 0 bases and the J gene lost 4 bases, with 13 bases spanning the gap. The CDR3 loop spans 16 amino acids. The CDR3 coding sequence is TGCGCCAGCAGCTTGGAGGGGTCGGACATTAATGAAAAACTGTTTTTT. Its protein product is CASSLEGSDINEKLFF. The entire variable domain, with the rest obtained from reference TRBV5-1 and TRBJ1-4, is as follows: KAGVTQTPRYLIKTRGQQVTLSCSPISGHRSVSWYQQTPGQGLQFLFEYFSETQRNKGNFPGRFSGRQFSNSRSEMNVSTLELGDSALYLCASSLEGSDINEKLFFGSGTQLSVL.

The rearrangement links TRBV11-2 to TRBJ2-2; TRBD1 is a possible D gene (5 bases). V dropped 1 base and J dropped 4 bases, with 10 bases sitting between them. The V gene's germline CDR1 is SGHAT and CDR2 FQNNGV. This CDR3 is 15 amino acids long. The CDR3 nucleotides are TGTGCCAGCAGCTTAGTTCAGGGTGGCACCGGGGAGCTGTTTTTT. Translated: CASSLVQGGTGELFF.

The V gene is TRBV5-8, the J gene TRBJ1-5, with TRBD1 matching over 9 bases. CDR3 size: 14 residues. Trimming at V came to 6 bases and at J to 6 bases, leaving 7 bases not matched to a gene. Per the germline V gene, CDR1 is SGHTS and CDR2 is YDEGEE. CDR3 loop: CASTRRTGAQPQHF. The DNA for the CDR3 is TGTGCCAGCACCCGCCGGACAGGGGCTCAGCCCCAGCATTTT. The variable domain in full, with the rest retrieved from reference TRBV5-8 and TRBJ1-5, is EAGVTQSPTHLIKTRGQQATLRCSPISGHTSVYWYQQALGLGLQFLLWYDEGEERNRGNFPPRFSGRQFPNYSSELNVNALELEDSALYLCASTRRTGAQPQHFGDGTRLSIL.

The chain joins TRBV11-1 to TRBJ2-1, with 11 bases lining up with TRBD2. There are 17 residues in the CDR3. With 4 bases clipped from V and 8 bases from J, the junction kept 13 bases outside the gene matches. CDR1 is SGHAT and CDR2 is FQDESV in the germline V gene (reference sequence). In nucleotides, the CDR3 is TGTGCCAGCAGCTCCCGTGGGGGTAGCGGGGGGGCCCATGAGCAGTTCTTC. Translation: CASSSRGGSGGAHEQFF.

The rearrangement links TRBV5-8 to TRBJ2-1, with 7 bases aligning to TRBD1. The CDR3 length is 13 residues. Germline V gives CDR1 SGHTS, CDR2 YDEGEE. V dropped 2 bases and J dropped 6; count of bases not matched to a gene: 2. CDR3 loop: CASSLGGSNEQFF. CDR3 nucleotide sequence: TGTGCCAGCAGCTTAGGGGGCAGCAATGAGCAGTTCTTC.

In this sample, this clone turned up once. The chain recombines TRBV2 with TRBJ1-4; D is perhaps TRBD1 (6 bases). The CDR3 consists of 14 residues. Looked up from germline, CDR1 is SNHLY and CDR2 is FYNNEI. Between the trimmed V and J ends, which lost 6 bases and 6 bases, there was a span of 14 bases. The CDR3 nucleotides read TGTGCCAGCAGAGAGACAGGTCCGGATGAAAAACTGTTTTTT. Protein product: CASRETGPDEKLFF.

The chain employs TRBV11-2 and TRBJ1-1; 8 nucleotides match TRBD1. Germline V gene data show CDR1 as SGHAT and CDR2 as FQNNGV. V lost 3 bases to trimming and J lost 0 bases; unmatched junction nucleotides: 6. The CDR3 is made up of 16 amino acids. The CDR3 sequence: CASSFAGTGLNTEAFF. The CDR3 coding sequence is TGTGCCAGCAGCTTCGCCGGGACAGGCTTGAACACTGAAGCTTTCTTT.

This clone was counted a single time. V is TRBV2 and J is TRBJ2-3; possibly TRBD1 for D (5 bases). The germline gives CDR1 SNHLY, CDR2 FYNNEI. The CDR3 runs 15 residues. The V gene lost 7 bases and the J gene lost 1 base, with 15 bases spanning the gap. CDR3 nucleotide sequence: TGTGCCAGCATTCGAACGGGCAGGGGCACAGATACGCAGTATTTT. The encoded protein is CASIRTGRGTDTQYF.

The chain combines TRBV2 with TRBJ2-7; 9 nucleotides line up with TRBD1. The ends lost 7 bases at V and 2 bases at J; junction bases unmatched: 12. Germline CDR1 SNHLY, CDR2 FYNNEI. The CDR3 is 16 amino acids. Here the CDR3 DNA reads TGTGCCAGCAAAACCCTTGCGGGACAGGGTCCCTACGAGCAGTACTTC. Its protein is CASKTLAGQGPYEQYF.

The rearrangement links TRBV7-2 to TRBJ1-2, with a possible D match to TRBD1 (6 bases). Germline lookup yields CDR1 SGHTA and CDR2 FQGNSA. The CDR3 covers 14 residues. The germline V and J ends were trimmed by 3 bases and 6 bases, with 14 bases remaining between them. CDR3 in DNA: TGTGCCAGCAGCTTGCTCAGGGGAGAGAATGGCTACACCTTC. Amino acids: CASSLLRGENGYTF. Full variable domain (outside the CDR3, taken from reference TRBV7-2 and TRBJ1-2): GAGVSQSPSNKVTEKGKDVELRCDPISGHTALYWYRQSLGQGLEFLIYFQGNSAPDKSGLPSDRFSAERTGGSVSTLTIQRTQQEDSAVYLCASSLLRGENGYTFGSGTRLTVV.

A single count supports this clone. The chain links TRBV6-5 to TRBJ1-2; the match to TRBD1 covers 8 bases. J lost 8 bases, V lost 4 bases, and 9 bases had no gene match. CDR3 length: 14 residues. Germline V gene lookup returns CDR1 MNHEY and CDR2 SVGAGI. DNA of the CDR3: TGTGCCAGCAGTTCAAATCAGGGGGCGGAAGGCTACACCTTC. It encodes CASSSNQGAEGYTF.

V usage is TRBV29-1 and J usage is TRBJ2-3; 7 nucleotides match TRBD2. Germline assignment: CDR1 SQVTM and CDR2 ANQGSEA. V dropped 3 bases and J dropped 0; count of bases not matched to a gene: 9. The CDR3 spans 16 residues. This CDR3 is CSVDPLLAHSTDTQYF. For the CDR3, the DNA is TGCAGCGTTGATCCCCTACTAGCGCACAGCACAGATACGCAGTATTTT.

The chain recombines TRBV30 with TRBJ1-4; D gene unclear. CDR1 is GTSNPN, CDR2 SVGIG, per germline (reference sequence). V was clipped by 2 bases and J by 2 bases, with 6 bases between them. The CDR3 totals 13 residues. CDR3 protein: CAWSTGTNEKLFF. The DNA for the CDR3 is TGTGCCTGGAGTACGGGGACTAATGAAAAACTGTTTTTT.

The J gene is TRBJ2-1, the V gene TRBV19, with D tentatively TRBD2 (6 bases). Between the trimmed V and J ends, which lost 5 bases and 3 bases, there was a span of 17 bases. This CDR3 region has 16 residues. CDR1 and CDR2 (germline): LNHDA, SQIVND (reference sequence). The CDR3 spells CASSPPDNGGYNEQFF. The CDR3 DNA is TGTGCCAGTAGTCCCCCGGACAACGGGGGCTACAATGAGCAGTTCTTC.

The chain recombines TRBV4-3 with TRBJ2-2, with a weak D call TRBD2 (5 bases). Germline V CDR1 and CDR2: LGHNA, YSLEER. The CDR3 is 15 residues long. V was clipped by 4 bases and J by 1 base, with 10 bases between them. The CDR3 region has the DNA TGCGCCAGCAGCCCGTTTGAGGGGAACACCGGGGAGCTGTTTTTT. Protein sequence: CASSPFEGNTGELFF.

V and J are TRBV7-2 and TRBJ2-1; tentative D call: TRBD2 (6 bases). Germline CDR1 and CDR2: SGHTA and FQGNSA. Between the trimmed V and J ends, which lost 6 bases and 7 bases, there was a span of 19 bases. This CDR3 region has 15 residues. The CDR3 region has the DNA TGTGCCAGCAGGGAAGTTCTCCGGGGGTTTAATGAGCAGTTCTTC. Its translation: CASREVLRGFNEQFF.

This clone was found a few times. CDR3 in amino acids: CASREQVRSPLHF. In nucleotides, the CDR3 is TGTGCCAGCAGAGAACAGGTTCGTTCACCCCTCCACTTT. The chain employs TRBV27 and TRBJ1-6; tentative D call: TRBD1 (5 bases). Trimming removed 6 bases at V and 9 bases at J, with 12 bases between. The CDR3 consists of 13 residues. Germline V gene sequence: CDR1 MNHEY, CDR2 SMNVEV (reference sequence).

This clone showed up just once. The chain joins TRBV11-2 to TRBJ1-1; no reliable D call. The CDR3 is made up of 13 amino acids. Germline V lookup: CDR1 SGHAT, CDR2 FQNNGV. Trimming took 1 base from V and 4 from J, leaving 7 bases between them. The CDR3 DNA reads as TGTGCCAGCAGCTTAGTCGTGGCCACTGAAGCTTTCTTT. It codes for CASSLVVATEAFF. Full variable domain (outside the CDR3, taken from reference TRBV11-2 and TRBJ1-1): EAGVAQSPRYKIIEKRQSVAFWCNPISGHATLYWYQQILGQGPKLLIQFQNNGVVDDSQLPKDRFSAERLKGVDSTLKIQPAKLEDSAVYLCASSLVVATEAFFGQGTRLTVV.

This sequence joins TRBV11-2 and TRBJ2-5; no reliable D call. The germline V and J ends were trimmed by 7 bases and 5 bases, with 11 bases remaining between them. The germline V gene has CDR1 SGHAT and CDR2 FQNNGV. The length of the CDR3 is 12 residues. The CDR3 nucleotides read TGTGCCAGCACCAAGATCCGGGAGACCCAGTACTTC. It encodes CASTKIRETQYF.

The chain recombines TRBV7-8 with TRBJ2-2, with D possibly TRBD2 on 6 matching bases. CDR1 SGHVS and CDR2 FQNEAQ come from the germline V gene. This CDR3 spans 17 amino acids. Trimming took 5 bases from V and 0 from J, leaving 16 bases between them. The CDR3 loop is CASSIQGGTANTGELFF. DNA of the CDR3: TGTGCCAGCAGCATTCAGGGCGGGACCGCGAACACCGGGGAGCTGTTTTTT.

The chain combines TRBV6-6 with TRBJ2-7; 8 bases are shared with TRBD1. From germline, CDR1 is MNHNY and CDR2 SVGAGI (reference sequence). V shed 7 bases and J 4 bases; nucleotides not matched to a gene: 6. CDR3 size: 13 residues. The CDR3 sequence is CASKAGGFYEQYF. The CDR3 coding sequence is TGTGCCAGCAAGGCAGGGGGCTTTTACGAGCAGTACTTC.

Details on this clone: It is likely a read error: a sequence one base away is far more abundant. CDR3 residues: CAWSVGGAMNTEAFF. The CDR3, as DNA: TGTGCCTGGAGCGTAGGAGGAGCCATGAACACTGAAGCTTTCTTT. V gene TRBV30 combines with J gene TRBJ1-1; D not resolved. The CDR3 has 15 residues. CDR1 GTSNPN and CDR2 SVGIG come from the germline V gene (reference sequence). V shed 3 bases and J shed 0 bases, with 14 bases lying between them.